What follows are 21 T cell receptor beta chains derived from one specimen sequenced in a study of metastatic and nonmetastatic thyroid tumors. Using MiXCR, TCRdb reanalyzed the PCR reads. The sample carries about 23,000 clones, about a fifth recorded once. Before thyroid surgery, none of the patients had received any treatment. Sequencing input: blood. These receptors were taken from a female donor with papillary thyroid cancer or a benign thyroid nodule (not recorded which). Some clones in this sample may be carry-over from other donors' samples.

Turning to this clone: A much larger clone differs from this one at a single base, so this may be a read error. V gene TRBV7-6 combines with J gene TRBJ2-1; 7 bases map to TRBD2. V trimming: 1 base; J trimming: 0 bases; junction bases outside the gene matches: 6. Germline V gene lookup returns CDR1 SGHVS and CDR2 FNYEAQ. This CDR3 comprises 17 residues. The CDR3 protein is CASSLGEGYSSYNEQFF. The CDR3 DNA follows: TGTGCCAGCAGCTTAGGGGAGGGCTATAGCTCCTACAATGAGCAGTTCTTC.

The genes are TRBV6-1 and TRBJ2-7; TRBD1 is a possible D gene (5 bases). Germline V gives CDR1 MNHNS, CDR2 SASEGT. V shed 9 bases and J shed 0 bases, with 9 bases lying between them. This CDR3 is built from 12 residues. The CDR3 nucleotides are TGTGCCAGTTCGACAGTCTCCTACGAGCAGTACTTC. Its protein is CASSTVSYEQYF.

This clone was counted many times. The chain has TRBV5-5 and TRBJ1-5; 7 bases fit TRBD1. CDR1 is SGHKS, CDR2 YYEKEE, per germline (reference sequence). The V and J ends lost 2 bases and 2 bases, in that order; junction bases with no gene match: 4. This CDR3 comprises 15 residues. The DNA for the CDR3 is TGTGCCAGCAGCTTTACAGGGGCGGGCAATCAGCCCCAGCATTTT. Translating gives CASSFTGAGNQPQHF.

In the case of this clone: The junction differs from germline at one of its ends, possibly a read error. The chain carries TRBV24-1 and TRBJ2-2, with D perhaps TRBD1 or TRBD2 (5 bases each). CDR3 length: 17 amino acids. Germline V gives CDR1 KGHDR, CDR2 SFDVKD. The CDR3 region is CATSDLRGDVNTWELFF. CDR3 DNA sequence: TGTGCCACCAGTGATTTACGTGGGGACGTGAACACCTGGGAGCTGTTTTTT.

In this sample, this clone turned up a few times. A much larger clone lies one base from this, so it may be a read error. This CDR3 is also generated by other DNA sequences in the sample. V and J are TRBV5-6 and TRBJ1-4, with D perhaps matching TRBD1 (5 bases). Germline CDR1 is SGHDT and CDR2 is YYEEEE. V lost 4 bases to trimming and J lost 0 bases, with 16 bases between them. This CDR3 is built from 17 residues. CDR3 protein: CASSLTQGTTTNEKLFF. CDR3 nucleotides: TGTGCCAGCAGCCTCACGCAGGGAACTACAACTAATGAAAAACTGTTTTTT.

The chain employs TRBV20-1 and TRBJ2-2; D not resolved. Trimming stripped 3 bases from V and 0 bases from J, with 8 bases between. Germline V lookup: CDR1 DFQATT, CDR2 SNEGSKA (reference sequence). The CDR3 sequence is 14 residues long. In DNA, the CDR3 is TGCAGTGCTAGGGGTTTCGCGAACACCGGGGAGCTGTTTTTT. Amino acids: CSARGFANTGELFF.

This clone was counted ten times or more. The chain recombines TRBV9 with TRBJ1-4, with a weak D call TRBD1 (6 bases). This CDR3 spans 16 amino acids. V lost 4 bases, J lost 2 bases, and 15 bases lay in between. Germline CDR1 SGDLS, CDR2 YYNGEE. CDR3 residues: CASSPFSRGTNEKLFF. The CDR3 bases are TGTGCCAGCAGCCCTTTTTCTAGGGGGACTAATGAAAAACTGTTTTTT.

In its sample, this clone was seen many times. The chain combines TRBV9 with TRBJ2-3; D not resolved. Germline CDR1 and CDR2: SGDLS and YYNGEE. The V and J ends lost 3 bases and 10 bases respectively, with 9 bases between them. The CDR3 is made up of 11 amino acids. CDR3 nucleotide sequence: TGTGCCAGCAGCGACCCCGAGGCGCAGTATTTT. It encodes CASSDPEAQYF.

This clone occurred many times. This chain links TRBV11-2 with TRBJ1-2, with D possibly TRBD1 on 5 matching bases. CDR1 and CDR2 from the germline V gene are SGHAT and FQNNGV. The CDR3 covers 13 residues. The germline V and J ends were trimmed by 2 bases and 7 bases, with 11 bases remaining between them. CDR3 DNA sequence: TGTGCCAGCAGCTTATCAGGGATTGGTGGCTACACCTTC. It codes for CASSLSGIGGYTF. The full variable domain, with the rest looked up from reference TRBV11-2 and TRBJ1-2, is EAGVAQSPRYKIIEKRQSVAFWCNPISGHATLYWYQQILGQGPKLLIQFQNNGVVDDSQLPKDRFSAERLKGVDSTLKIQPAKLEDSAVYLCASSLSGIGGYTFGSGTRLTVV.

This clone has a handful of counts. The V gene is TRBV2, the J gene TRBJ2-1, with D unresolved. With 7 bases removed from V and 9 bases from J, the gap between germline ends came to 10 bases. Germline lookup yields CDR1 SNHLY and CDR2 FYNNEI. CDR3 size: 11 residues. The CDR3 protein is CASIIYGEQFF. The DNA of the CDR3 is TGTGCCAGCATTATATATGGTGAGCAGTTCTTC.

Relative to its sample, this clone is medium-sized. The chain couples TRBV10-1 to TRBJ1-3; no clear D gene. V was shortened by 2 bases and J by 5 bases, with 4 bases between the two germline ends. This CDR3 is 12 amino acids long. Germline lookup yields CDR1 WNHNN and CDR2 SYGVQD (reference sequence). The CDR3 is CASSEARNTIYF. The CDR3 nucleotides are TGCGCCAGCAGTGAGGCGCGAAACACCATATATTTT.

The CDR3 loop is CASSLALSGQGYGYTF. The CDR3 DNA reads as TGTGCCAGCAGCTTAGCGTTGTCGGGACAGGGATACGGCTACACCTTC. The V and J genes are TRBV7-2 and TRBJ1-2; TRBD1 matches 9 bases. Germline V gives CDR1 SGHTA, CDR2 FQGNSA. V was pared by 0 bases and J by 8 bases, with 10 bases of the junction left unmatched. The CDR3 sequence is 16 residues long.

V is TRBV20-1 and J is TRBJ2-7; 11 bases map to TRBD1. The trim removed 3 bases at V and 4 bases at J, leaving 5 bases unmatched. This CDR3 is built from 14 residues. The germline V gene has CDR1 DFQATT and CDR2 SNEGSKA (reference sequence). DNA for the CDR3: TGCAGTGCTAGGGGAGGGACAGGGGGTTACGAGCAGTACTTC. It specifies CSARGGTGGYEQYF.

By sample share, this clone is medium-sized (0.01 to 0.1%). The chain joins TRBV6-2 or TRBV6-3 to TRBJ2-7; weak D call: TRBD1 (6 bases). Looked up from germline, CDR1 is MNHEY and CDR2 is SVGEGT. There are 12 residues in the CDR3. The germline V and J ends were trimmed by 5 bases and 6 bases, with 11 bases remaining between them. The CDR3 DNA follows: TGTGCCAGCAGTCTACAGGGCCCCGAGCAGTACTTC. Encoded protein: CASSLQGPEQYF.

This clone appeared many times. CDR3 sequence reads: CASSETGSYANEQFF. The CDR3 DNA reads TGTGCCAGCAGTGAAACAGGGAGCTATGCCAATGAGCAGTTCTTC. This chain links TRBV2 with TRBJ2-1; a weak D match, TRBD1 (6 bases). Germline assignment: CDR1 SNHLY and CDR2 FYNNEI. The CDR3 contains 15 residues. Trimming cost V 2 bases and J 6 bases, with 14 bases left between them. The full variable domain, with the rest looked up from reference TRBV2 and TRBJ2-1, is EPEVTQTPSHQVTQMGQEVILRCVPISNHLYFYWYRQILGQKVEFLVSFYNNEISEKSEIFDDQFSVERPDGSNFTLKIRSTKLEDSAMYFCASSETGSYANEQFFGPGTRLTVL.

The chain joins TRBV27 to TRBJ2-7, with a possible D match to TRBD1 (5 bases). The CDR3 contains 19 residues. The V end was cut by 4 bases, the J end by 6 bases, with 31 bases between. Germline V lookup: CDR1 MNHEY, CDR2 SMNVEV (reference sequence). In nucleotides, the CDR3 is TGTGCCAGCAGTTCCCATGAGCAGGGCGTTCTTCAGGGAACCTCCGAGCAGTACTTC. Its translation: CASSSHEQGVLQGTSEQYF.

This clone is labeled medium-sized (0.01 to 0.1%). The V and J genes are TRBV3-1 and TRBJ2-7; 8 nucleotides match TRBD1. This CDR3 comprises 15 residues. With V trimmed by 4 bases and J by 3 bases, 8 bases remained unmatched. The germline gives CDR1 LGHDT, CDR2 YNNKEL (reference sequence). The CDR3 is CASSPWKGQDYEQYF. In DNA, the CDR3 is TGTGCCAGCAGCCCCTGGAAGGGACAGGACTACGAGCAGTACTTC.

This clone was recorded at least ten times. The chain links TRBV7-2 to TRBJ2-1; unclear D gene. Trimming took 6 bases from V and 4 from J, leaving 10 bases between them. The CDR3 loop spans 13 amino acids. Germline CDR1 and CDR2: SGHTA and FQGNSA. The CDR3 coding sequence is TGTGCCAGCAGAGAGCTAGAGTACAATGAGCAGTTCTTC. It specifies CASRELEYNEQFF.

The V and J genes are TRBV30 and TRBJ2-3; 7 positions agree with TRBD2. After removal of 4 bases from V and 4 bases from J, the junction contained 8 bases not matched to a gene. The CDR3 is made up of 14 amino acids. CDR1 and CDR2 from the germline V gene are GTSNPN and SVGIG (reference sequence). This chain's CDR3 is CAWNWGEGADTQYF. CDR3 in DNA: TGTGCCTGGAATTGGGGGGAGGGCGCAGATACGCAGTATTTT.

The table lists this clone with a count of one. The chain has TRBV30 and TRBJ1-4; D possibly corresponds to TRBD1 (5 bases). CDR1 GTSNPN and CDR2 SVGIG come from the germline V gene (reference sequence). V was cut by 5 bases and J by 4 bases, with 11 bases left in between. The CDR3 length is 13 residues. The CDR3 protein is CAWCRGNNEKLFF. The DNA for the CDR3 is TGTGCCTGGTGCCGGGGGAATAATGAAAAACTGTTTTTT.

This clone was observed many times. J is TRBJ2-7 and V is TRBV19; 9 bases fit TRBD2. V lost 3 bases to trimming and J lost 6 bases; unmatched junction nucleotides: 6. Germline CDR1 is LNHDA and CDR2 is SQIVND (reference sequence). This CDR3 has 14 amino acids. Here the CDR3 DNA reads TGTGCCAGTAGTATCCCGGGACTAGCCGGCGAGCAGTACTTC. It translates to CASSIPGLAGEQYF.